Below are 13 T cell receptor beta chains sequenced from a single sample in a study of Graves' ophthalmopathy and Graves' hyperthyroidism. Transcripts of RNA were the source for amplifying TCR beta CDR3 regions. RT-PCR was first run with HTBI primers, then multiplex PCR in a second round. TCRdb analysed the multiplex PCR reads with MiXCR anew, one entry per CDR3 protein. The sample yields some 160,000 distinct CDR3 sequences, roughly two fifths seen once. Source material: peripheral blood. Receptor source: a man under 40 with Graves' ophthalmopathy.

Points on this clonotype: Sequence at one end of the junction differs from germline and may be a read error. The chain uses TRBV19 and TRBJ2-2, with TRBD2 as a possible D gene (8 bases). Per germline, CDR1 LNHDA and CDR2 SQIVND (reference sequence). CDR3 length: 17 residues. CDR3 sequence: CASRIAGTVYSTGELFF. The CDR3 nucleotides read TGTGCCAGTAGAATAGCGGGGACAGTTTACTCCACCGGGGAGCTGTTTTTT.

This clonotype showed up just a few times. The V and J genes are TRBV28 and TRBJ1-5; D unresolved. V lost 7 bases to trimming and J lost 6 bases, with 7 bases between them. From germline, CDR1 is MDHEN and CDR2 SYDVKM. CDR3 length: 11 residues. The CDR3 DNA sequence: TGTGCCAGCAATACCATTCAGCCCCAGCATTTT. This translates into CASNTIQPQHF.

The CDR3 protein is CASSSLRGMYEQYF. The CDR3, as DNA: TGTGCCAGCAGTTCCCTCAGGGGGATGTACGAGCAGTACTTC. The gene calls are TRBV7-2 and TRBJ2-7, with 7 bases matching TRBD1. Losses at the gene ends were 6 bases for V and 4 bases for J; bases not matched to a gene: 9. Germline V lookup: CDR1 SGHTA, CDR2 FQGNSA. The CDR3 is made up of 14 amino acids.

The rearrangement uses TRBV9 and TRBJ1-1; 8 nucleotides match TRBD1. The CDR3 spans 15 residues. V shed 5 bases, J shed 3 bases, and the junction held 9 bases outside the gene matches. Germline V lookup: CDR1 SGDLS, CDR2 YYNGEE. CDR3 residues: CASRKDREVDTEAFF. The CDR3 DNA follows: TGTGCCAGCAGGAAGGACAGGGAGGTTGACACTGAAGCTTTCTTT.

This clonotype was counted ten times or more. V and J are TRBV7-2 and TRBJ2-7, with D maybe TRBD1 (6 bases). V shed 3 bases and J shed 0 bases, with 9 bases lying between them. The germline CDR1 and CDR2 sequences are SGHTA and FQGNSA. The CDR3 length is 14 residues. This chain's CDR3 is CASSFWDNSYEQYF. The CDR3 region has the DNA TGTGCCAGCAGCTTCTGGGACAACTCCTACGAGCAGTACTTC.

This clonotype appeared many times. V usage is TRBV18 and J usage is TRBJ1-1, with TRBD1 as a possible D gene (5 bases). This CDR3 is built from 16 residues. V was clipped by 1 base and J by 0 bases, with 12 bases between them. Germline V gene data show CDR1 as KGHSH and CDR2 as LQKENI. The CDR3 protein is CASSPQSPGMNTEAFF. In nucleotides, the CDR3 is TGTGCCAGCTCACCACAAAGTCCAGGGATGAACACTGAAGCTTTCTTT.

This clonotype has ten or more counts. The chain links TRBV30 to TRBJ1-2; 7 nucleotides line up with TRBD1. V shed 3 bases, J shed 1 base, and the junction held 5 bases outside the gene matches. CDR1 and CDR2 (germline): GTSNPN, SVGIG (reference sequence). The CDR3 covers 14 residues. The CDR3 nucleotides are TGTGCCTGGAGCCGGGACAGCTATAACTATGGCTACACCTTC. This translates into CAWSRDSYNYGYTF. Variable domain in full (rest from reference TRBV30 and TRBJ1-2): SQTIHQWPATLVQPVGSPLSLECTVEGTSNPNLYWYRQAAGRGLQLLFYSVGIGQISSEVPQNLSASRPQDRQFILSSKKLLLSDSGFYLCAWSRDSYNYGYTFGSGTRLTVV.

CDR3 sequence reads: CASSYHPFRETQYF. CDR3 bases: TGTGCCAGCAGTTACCACCCTTTCAGGGAGACCCAGTACTTC. The chain is built from TRBV6-5 and TRBJ2-5, with unresolved D. Germline-derived CDR1 and CDR2 are MNHEY and SVGAGI. Trimming stripped 2 bases from V and 5 bases from J, with 12 bases between. This CDR3 is 14 amino acids long.

This clonotype was detected many times. The V gene is TRBV6-5, the J gene TRBJ1-3; no definite D call. The CDR3 has 15 residues. V was cut by 0 bases and J by 5 bases, with 11 bases left in between. Germline V lookup: CDR1 MNHEY, CDR2 SVGAGI. In DNA form, the CDR3 reads TGTGCCAGCAGTTACTCGAGTCCAGAAAGAAACACCATATATTTT. Translating it yields CASSYSSPERNTIYF.

This chain connects TRBV29-1 to TRBJ2-5, with 10 bases lining up with TRBD1. V lost 8 bases, J lost 6 bases, and 9 bases stayed unmatched. Germline V gene lookup returns CDR1 SQVTM and CDR2 ANQGSEA. This CDR3 is 13 amino acids long. The CDR3 loop reads CSTSTGGGKTQYF. Here the CDR3 DNA reads TGCAGCACGTCGACAGGGGGCGGGAAGACCCAGTACTTC.

This clonotype showed up many times. The J gene is TRBJ2-2, the V gene TRBV27, with TRBD1 matching over 9 bases. J lost 3 bases, V lost 5 bases, and 7 bases had no gene match. CDR3 size: 16 residues. Germline loops: CDR1 MNHEY, CDR2 SMNVEV (reference sequence). CDR3 loop: CASSPPGQGYTGELFF. CDR3 bases: TGTGCCAGCAGTCCCCCGGGACAGGGCTACACCGGGGAGCTGTTTTTT.

The chain employs TRBV3-1 and TRBJ2-7; 7 bases match TRBD2. This CDR3 is built from 14 residues. Unmatched junction bases numbered 6, after V lost 2 bases and J lost 5 bases. The germline CDR1 and CDR2 sequences are LGHDT and YNNKEL (reference sequence). CDR3: CASSQQGGTHEQYF. The CDR3 DNA reads as TGTGCCAGCAGCCAACAGGGAGGGACCCACGAGCAGTACTTC.

This clonotype was counted many times. The chain combines TRBV9 with TRBJ1-1, with 7 bases matching TRBD1. The germline V gene has CDR1 SGDLS and CDR2 YYNGEE. The junction had 6 bases not matched to a gene; V was cut back by 4 bases and J by 3 bases. This CDR3 comprises 14 residues. CDR3 sequence: CASSRQGWDTEAFF. The CDR3 coding sequence is TGTGCCAGCAGCCGACAGGGATGGGACACTGAAGCTTTCTTT.